This is a list of T cell receptor beta chains from one sample in a study of blood T cells in healthy people across ages. Each CDR3 protein gets one entry after TCRdb re-called the 5' RACE reads with MiXCR. This sample carries 780,000 or so distinct CDR3 sequences, more than 50% of them seen once, and the ten largest clones take 25% to 30%. The sequenced material came from blood. Every receptor here comes from a man aged 40-49 years in good health. Both conserved end residues are part of each CDR3. The D gene is left open where the match is weak. Expanded clones get a size class; other rows say once, few or many, or leave the size out.

D	V	J	length	size	CDR3	DNA
.	TRBV7-3	TRBJ2-7	15	.	CASSYQYSSYNEQYF	TGTGCCAGCAGTTATCAATATAGCTCCTACAATGAGCAGTACTTC
TRBD2	TRBV7-3	TRBJ2-1	17	.	CASSVRPSPGGVDEQFF	TGTGCCAGCAGCGTAAGGCCCTCACCCGGGGGGGTGGATGAGCAGTTCTTC
.	TRBV9	TRBJ2-3	14	.	CASQRGPFTDTQYF	TGTGCCTCTCAGCGCGGTCCTTTCACAGATACGCAGTATTTT
.	TRBV12-3/TRBV12-4	TRBJ2-3	12	few	CASRFTSDTQYF	TGTGCCAGCAGATTTACGTCAGATACGCAGTATTTT
.	TRBV20-1	TRBJ2-3	14	.	CSARDEVGTDTQYF	TGCAGTGCTAGAGATGAAGTCGGGACAGATACGCAGTATTTT
.	TRBV12-3/TRBV12-4	TRBJ1-5	14	.	CASSYEVSNQPQHF	TGTGCCAGCAGTTACGAGGTTAGCAATCAGCCCCAGCATTTT
.	TRBV20-1	TRBJ1-2	14	.	CSATQGATQGGYTF	TGCAGTGCTACTCAGGGAGCGACCCAGGGTGGCTACACCTTC
TRBD2	TRBV7-8	TRBJ2-1	17	.	CASSLLTSGRLYNEQFF	TGTGCCAGCAGCTTGTTGACTAGCGGGAGGTTGTACAATGAGCAGTTCTTC
.	TRBV18	TRBJ1-4	13	.	CASPGQINEKLFF	TGTGCCAGCCCAGGACAAATTAATGAAAAACTGTTTTTT
.	TRBV29-1	TRBJ2-3	15	.	CSVVNPTALTDTQYF	TGCAGCGTTGTTAACCCCACAGCCCTCACAGATACGCAGTATTTT
TRBD1	TRBV7-9	TRBJ1-6	14	.	CASSLGTDFATLHF	TGTGCCAGCAGCTTGGGGACAGACTTTGCGACCCTCCACTTT
.	TRBV2	TRBJ2-1	12	.	CASSEFGDEQFF	TGTGCCAGCAGTGAATTTGGGGATGAGCAGTTCTTC
TRBD1	TRBV5-5	TRBJ2-1	14	.	CASSGDSFYNEQFF	TGTGCCAGCAGCGGGGACAGTTTCTACAATGAGCAGTTCTTC
.	TRBV9	TRBJ2-5	13	.	CASSPGTKETQYF	TGTGCCAGCAGCCCCGGGACAAAAGAGACCCAGTACTTC
.	TRBV4-2	TRBJ1-2	14	.	CASSRYAALWGYTF	TGTGCCAGCAGTCGGTACGCAGCTCTATGGGGCTACACCTTC
TRBD1	TRBV7-9	TRBJ2-7	18	.	CASSFPRTGGRSSYEQYF	TGTGCCAGCAGCTTTCCGAGGACAGGGGGCAGGAGCTCCTACGAGCAGTACTTC
TRBD1	TRBV2	TRBJ1-5	16	.	CASSQITGVRNQPQHF	TGTGCCAGCAGCCAAATTACAGGGGTGCGCAATCAGCCCCAGCATTTT
.	TRBV19	TRBJ2-3	17	.	CASSILSTADSTDTQYF	TGTGCCAGTAGTATTCTCTCCACAGCAGATTCCACAGATACGCAGTATTTT
TRBD2	TRBV20-1	TRBJ2-1	14	.	CSASRLAGLNEQFF	TGCAGTGCTAGTCGACTAGCGGGGCTCAATGAGCAGTTCTTC
.	TRBV5-5	TRBJ1-5	15	.	CASSLMGGLGQPQHF	TGTGCCAGCAGCTTGATGGGGGGACTGGGTCAGCCCCAGCATTTT
.	TRBV4-2	TRBJ2-3	17	few	CASSQDRAGASTDTQYF	TGTGCCAGCAGCCAAGATCGGGCAGGGGCAAGCACAGATACGCAGTATTTT
.	TRBV6-1	TRBJ2-6	18	.	CASSVRQGTFWGANVLTF	TGTGCCAGCAGTGTGAGGCAGGGGACCTTCTGGGGGGCCAACGTCCTGACTTTC
.	TRBV14	TRBJ2-1	15	.	CASSRDRGRVNEQFF	TGTGCCAGCAGCCGAGATCGAGGGAGAGTAAATGAGCAGTTCTTC
.	TRBV12-3/TRBV12-4	TRBJ1-2	13	.	CASSTTPIRGYTF	TGTGCCAGCAGCACAACACCCATCCGCGGCTACACCTTC
.	TRBV29-1	TRBJ2-2	15	.	CSVMAGSANTGELFF	TGCAGCGTCATGGCGGGATCCGCGAACACCGGGGAGCTGTTTTTT
TRBD1	TRBV11-2	TRBJ2-1	13	.	CASSLGDSGSQFF	TGTGCCAGCAGCTTAGGGGACAGTGGTTCCCAGTTCTTC
.	TRBV11-1	TRBJ2-3	16	.	CASSGYREREGDTQYF	TGTGCCAGCAGCGGCTACCGGGAGAGAGAGGGGGATACGCAGTATTTT
TRBD1	TRBV20-1	TRBJ1-2	16	.	CSASGDRGLRNYGYTF	TGCAGTGCTAGCGGGGACAGGGGATTACGAAACTATGGCTACACCTTC
.	TRBV27	TRBJ1-2	17	.	CASSPGLMGGPIYGYTF	TGTGCCAGCAGTCCCGGCCTGATGGGAGGACCCATCTATGGCTACACCTTC
.	TRBV28	TRBJ2-7	16	.	CASSAKGQSLTYEQYF	TGTGCCAGCAGTGCAAAGGGGCAGTCCCTTACCTACGAGCAGTACTTC
.	TRBV7-2	TRBJ2-7	14	.	CASSLVFRSYEQYF	TGTGCCAGCAGCTTAGTCTTTCGCTCCTACGAGCAGTACTTC
.	TRBV7-9	TRBJ2-5	14	.	CASSLSWRAETQYF	TGTGCCAGCAGCTTATCATGGCGGGCAGAGACCCAGTACTTC
.	TRBV28	TRBJ2-7	15	.	CASVPGPTSYYEQYF	TGTGCCAGCGTGCCAGGACCGACGTCGTACTACGAGCAGTACTTC
TRBD1	TRBV7-8	TRBJ2-5	16	.	CASSPNPGQGEETQYF	TGTGCCAGCAGCCCCAACCCAGGACAGGGAGAAGAGACCCAGTACTTC
.	TRBV15	TRBJ2-1	13	.	CATSARSVNEQFF	TGTGCCACCAGCGCTAGGTCTGTCAATGAGCAGTTCTTC
.	TRBV2	TRBJ2-3	13	few	CASSVEGSDTQYF	TGTGCCAGCAGTGTTGAGGGTTCAGATACGCAGTATTTT
.	TRBV29-1	TRBJ2-7	14	.	CSVEVSGQGYEQYF	TGCAGCGTTGAAGTTTCGGGGCAGGGTTACGAGCAGTACTTC
TRBD1	TRBV20-1	TRBJ2-6	15	.	CSARTGQPGANVLTF	TGCAGTGCTAGGACAGGGCAACCTGGGGCCAACGTCCTGACTTTC
.	TRBV2	TRBJ2-7	14	few	CASSSRGHSYEQYF	TGTGCCAGCAGTAGCAGGGGCCACTCCTACGAGCAGTACTTC
.	TRBV6-6	TRBJ2-2	13	.	CASSYSSPGELFF	TGTGCCAGCAGTTACTCGTCCCCAGGGGAGCTGTTTTTT
.	TRBV27	TRBJ2-1	13	.	CASTGAGEDEQFF	TGTGCCAGCACCGGTGCGGGCGAAGATGAGCAGTTCTTC
TRBD2	TRBV9	TRBJ2-1	16	.	CASSAGTSGGLGEQFF	TGTGCCAGCAGCGCCGGGACTAGCGGGGGGTTGGGAGAGCAGTTCTTC
.	TRBV29-1	TRBJ2-3	13	.	CSVGGSGADTQYF	TGCAGCGTTGGGGGGAGTGGCGCAGATACGCAGTATTTT
TRBD1	TRBV6-2/TRBV6-3	TRBJ2-7	14	.	CASRSGTGTHEQYF	TGTGCCAGCAGGTCCGGGACAGGGACCCACGAGCAGTACTTC
.	TRBV5-1	TRBJ1-2	19	.	CASSLDTPGDLTDLYGYTF	TGCGCCAGCAGCTTGGACACCCCAGGAGACCTTACCGACCTCTATGGCTACACCTTC
.	TRBV7-9	TRBJ2-6	16	few	CASSLTGDPGANVLTF	TGTGCCAGCAGCCTTACGGGGGACCCCGGGGCCAACGTCCTGACTTTC
.	TRBV6-2/TRBV6-3	TRBJ2-3	15	.	CASSYAGTSTDPQYF	TGTGCCAGCAGTTACGCGGGGACAAGCACAGATCCGCAGTATTTT
.	TRBV29-1	TRBJ2-1	10	.	CSVTNNEQFF	TGCAGCGTAACCAACAATGAGCAGTTCTTC
.	TRBV5-1	TRBJ2-3	14	once	CASSALGVSDTQYF	TGCGCCAGCAGCGCCCTAGGGGTTTCGGATACGCAGTATTTT
TRBD2	TRBV29-1	TRBJ2-5	18	.	CSVALAGGYPRAGETQYF	TGCAGCGTTGCACTAGCGGGAGGGTACCCCCGAGCTGGGGAGACCCAGTACTTC
.	TRBV3-1	TRBJ2-3	15	few	CASSPGGPGTDTQYF	TGTGCCAGCAGCCCGGGCGGGCCAGGGACAGATACGCAGTATTTT
.	TRBV20-1	TRBJ1-2	14	many	CSARDWRGDYGYTF	TGCAGTGCTAGAGATTGGCGGGGAGACTATGGCTACACCTTC
.	TRBV4-3	TRBJ1-1	15	.	CASSPLGGGYTEAFF	TGCGCCAGCAGCCCCCTGGGGGGGGGTTACACTGAAGCTTTCTTT